The text below deals with one T cell receptor (beta chain). The sample originates from a study of blood T cell repertoires in COVID-19. Profiling relied on immunoSEQ multiplex PCR, and the TCRdb table lists in-frame clones only, not all of them. The table lists about 180,000 clones, 86% of them singletons, with more than 7.5% in the top ten. Either two negative PCRs, clearance, or symptom resolution qualified Cohort 3 donors as recovered. Deletions cut 0 bases from V and 7 bases from J, with 18 bases between. The CDR3 covers 16 residues. Germline CDR1 and CDR2: KGHSY and FQNENV. Sample: PBMCs or T cells enriched from blood (not recorded which). The V and J genes are TRBV16 and TRBJ1-2, with D maybe TRBD1 (5 bases). The sequence came from a woman younger than 45 who had recovered from COVID-19. The DNA for the CDR3 is TGTGCCAGCAGCCAATCGGACGCCGGGGACTTTGGTGGCTACACCTTC. Its protein product is CASSQSDAGDFGGYTF. Full variable domain (outside the CDR3, taken from reference TRBV16 and TRBJ1-2): GEEVAQTPKHLVRGEGQKAKLYCAPIKGHSYVFWYQQVLKNEFKFLISFQNENVFDETGMPKERFSAKCLPNSPCSLEIQATKLEDSAVYFCASSQSDAGDFGGYTFGSGTRLTVV.